This T cell receptor beta chain was recovered during a study of T cell responses to AZD1222 COVID-19 vaccine. As for the study in general: Both about-4-week and about-12-week second-dose recipients were combined.

As concerns this clone: Its antigen is unknown.

The study's findings and limits: Spike-specific TCR breadth rose after two AZD1222 doses, and depth rose as well.

Trimming cost V 5 bases and J 5 bases, with 9 bases left between them. Looked up from germline, CDR1 is MDHEN and CDR2 is SYDVKM. The CDR3 contains 13 residues. Sequencing used immunoSEQ multiplex PCR; TCRdb keeps in-frame clones, though not all of them. The table records 150,000 or so clones, 89% of them present only once. The J gene is TRBJ2-2, the V gene TRBV28, with D unresolved. Sequencing used peripheral blood, obtained on day 0 of AZD1222 vaccination. This sequence was found in an adult in good health. The CDR3 region is CASSPRMTGELFF. The CDR3 DNA sequence: TGTGCCAGCAGTCCTAGGATGACCGGGGAGCTGTTTTTT. Looking up the rest from reference TRBV28 and TRBJ2-2 gives the full variable domain: DVKVTQSSRYLVKRTGEKVFLECVQDMDHENMFWYRQDPGLGLRLIYFSYDVKMKEKGDIPEGYSVSREKKERFSLILESASTNQTSMYLCASSPRMTGELFFGEGSRLTVL.